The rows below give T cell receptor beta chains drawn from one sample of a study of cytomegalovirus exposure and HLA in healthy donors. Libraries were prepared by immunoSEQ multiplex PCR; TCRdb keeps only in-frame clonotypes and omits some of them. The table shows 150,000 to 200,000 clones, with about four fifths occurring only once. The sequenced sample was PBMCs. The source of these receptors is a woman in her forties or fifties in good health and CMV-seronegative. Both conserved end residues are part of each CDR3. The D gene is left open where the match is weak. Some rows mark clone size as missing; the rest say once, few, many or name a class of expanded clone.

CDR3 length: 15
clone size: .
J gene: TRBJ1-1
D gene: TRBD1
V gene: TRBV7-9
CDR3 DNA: TGTGCCAGCAGCTTAGTGAAGGGGGCAGCCACTGAAGCTTTCTTT
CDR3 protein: CASSLVKGAATEAFF

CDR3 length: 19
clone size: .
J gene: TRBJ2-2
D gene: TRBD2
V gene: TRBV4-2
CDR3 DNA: TGTGCCAGCAGCCAAGATTGGGCTAGCGGAGGAGCAAACACCGGGGAGCTGTTTTTT
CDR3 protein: CASSQDWASGGANTGELFF

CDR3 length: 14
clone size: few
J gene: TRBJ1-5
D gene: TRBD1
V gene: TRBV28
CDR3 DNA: TGTGCCAGCAGCCCCAGGGGGGCGAATCAGCCCCAGCATTTT
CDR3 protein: CASSPRGANQPQHF

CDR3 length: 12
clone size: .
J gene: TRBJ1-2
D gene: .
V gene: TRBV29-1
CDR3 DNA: TGCAGCGCTCACGCGGGGGGGAATGGCTACACCTTC
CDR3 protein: CSAHAGGNGYTF

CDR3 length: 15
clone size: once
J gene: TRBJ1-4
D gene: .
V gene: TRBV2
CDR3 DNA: TGTGCCAGCAGTGTGCCAAATCGAGAGAATGAAAAACTGTTTTTT
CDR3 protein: CASSVPNRENEKLFF

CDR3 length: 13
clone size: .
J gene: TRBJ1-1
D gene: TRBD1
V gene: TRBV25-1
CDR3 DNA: TGTGCCAGCAGTGATCCAGGGGGCACTGAAGCTTTCTTT
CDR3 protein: CASSDPGGTEAFF

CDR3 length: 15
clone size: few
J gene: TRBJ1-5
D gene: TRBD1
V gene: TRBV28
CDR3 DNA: TGTGCCAGCAGTTTAGACGGGACAGGCAATCAGCCCCAGCATTTT
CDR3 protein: CASSLDGTGNQPQHF

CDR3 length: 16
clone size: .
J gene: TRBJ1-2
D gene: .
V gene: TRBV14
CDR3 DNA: TGTGCCAGCAGCCAAGACGAGTTCCGGGGTGGGTATGGCTACACCTTC
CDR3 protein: CASSQDEFRGGYGYTF

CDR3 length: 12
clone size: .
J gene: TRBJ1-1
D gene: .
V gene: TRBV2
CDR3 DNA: TGTGCCAGCAGTGCAGGCGGGACTGAAGCTTTCTTT
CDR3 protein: CASSAGGTEAFF

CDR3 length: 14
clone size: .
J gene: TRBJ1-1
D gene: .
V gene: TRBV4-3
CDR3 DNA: TGCGCCAGCAGCCAAGCCCGGGGGGTCACTGAAGCTTTCTTT
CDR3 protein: CASSQARGVTEAFF

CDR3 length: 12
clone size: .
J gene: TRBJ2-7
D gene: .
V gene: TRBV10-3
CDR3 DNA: TGTGCCATCAGTCAAGGGGGATACGAGCAGTACTTC
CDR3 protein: CAISQGGYEQYF

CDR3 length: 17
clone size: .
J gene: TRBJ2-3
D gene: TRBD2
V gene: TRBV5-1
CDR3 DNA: TGCGCCAGCAGCCTCGGGACTAGCGGGAGGACGACAGATACGCAGTATTTT
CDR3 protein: CASSLGTSGRTTDTQYF

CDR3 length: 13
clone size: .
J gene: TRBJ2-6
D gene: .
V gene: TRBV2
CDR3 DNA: TGTGCCAGCTCGGGCGGGGGGGCCAACGTCCTGACTTTC
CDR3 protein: CASSGGGANVLTF

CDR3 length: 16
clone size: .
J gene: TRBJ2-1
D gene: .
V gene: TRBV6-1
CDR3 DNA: TGTGCCAGCAGTGGAGGGATTCTCAGCTCCTACAATGAGCAGTTCTTC
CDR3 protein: CASSGGILSSYNEQFF

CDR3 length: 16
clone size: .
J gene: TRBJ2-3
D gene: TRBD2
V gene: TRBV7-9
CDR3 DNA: TGTGCCAGCAGCTCCTTAGCGGGAGGGCCTAAAGATACGCAGTATTTT
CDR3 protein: CASSSLAGGPKDTQYF

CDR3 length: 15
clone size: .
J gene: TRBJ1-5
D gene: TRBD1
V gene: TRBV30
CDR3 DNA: TGTGCCTGGAGTCGGACAGGAGAGGGTCGGGGGCCCCAGCATTTT
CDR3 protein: CAWSRTGEGRGPQHF

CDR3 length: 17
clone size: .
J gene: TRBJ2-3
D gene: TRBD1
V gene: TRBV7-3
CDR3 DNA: TGTGCCAGCAGCTTAACGGGAGCAGGGGGTGGCACAGATACGCAGTATTTT
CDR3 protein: CASSLTGAGGGTDTQYF

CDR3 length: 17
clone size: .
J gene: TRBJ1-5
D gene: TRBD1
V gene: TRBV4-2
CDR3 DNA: TGTGCCAGCAGCCAAGACGAGACAGGGGGTCGCAATCAGCCCCAGCATTTT
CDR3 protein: CASSQDETGGRNQPQHF

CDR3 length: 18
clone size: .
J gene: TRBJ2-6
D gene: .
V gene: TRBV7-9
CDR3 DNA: TGTGCCAGCAGCTCGGGGGATCGAGGTACGTCTGGGGCCAACGTCCTGACTTTC
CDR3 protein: CASSSGDRGTSGANVLTF

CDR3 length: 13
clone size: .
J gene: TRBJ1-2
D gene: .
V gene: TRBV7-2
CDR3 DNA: TGTGCCAGCAGCTTATCAGGGTCTAAGGGCTACACCTTC
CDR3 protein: CASSLSGSKGYTF

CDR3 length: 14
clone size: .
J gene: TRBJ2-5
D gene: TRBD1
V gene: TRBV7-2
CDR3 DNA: TGTGCCAGCAGCTTACAGGGGGCAGGAGAGACCCAGTACTTC
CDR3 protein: CASSLQGAGETQYF

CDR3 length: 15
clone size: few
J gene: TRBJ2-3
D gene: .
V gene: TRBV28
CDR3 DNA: TGTGCCAGCAGCCCCTGGGGGGGGCTTAGAGATACGCAGTATTTT
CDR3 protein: CASSPWGGLRDTQYF

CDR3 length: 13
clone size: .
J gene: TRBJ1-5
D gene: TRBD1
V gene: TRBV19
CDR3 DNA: TGTGCCAGTGAGGACAGGGCCCATCAGCCCCAGCATTTT
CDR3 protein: CASEDRAHQPQHF

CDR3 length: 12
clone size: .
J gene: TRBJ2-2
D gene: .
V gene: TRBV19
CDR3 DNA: TGTGCCAGTAGTTTTGCGGACGGGGAGCTGTTTTTT
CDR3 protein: CASSFADGELFF

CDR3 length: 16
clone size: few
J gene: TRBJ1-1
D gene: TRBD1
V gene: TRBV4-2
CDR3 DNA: TGTGCCAGCAGCCAGGCTTTGGGACAGACGAACACTGAAGCTTTCTTT
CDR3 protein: CASSQALGQTNTEAFF

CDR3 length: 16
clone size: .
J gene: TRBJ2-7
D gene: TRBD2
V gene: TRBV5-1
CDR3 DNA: TGCGCCAGCAGCAGGACTAGCGGGGGCTTCTCCTACGAGCAGTACTTC
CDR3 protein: CASSRTSGGFSYEQYF

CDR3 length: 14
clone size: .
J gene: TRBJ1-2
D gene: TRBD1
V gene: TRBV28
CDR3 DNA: TGTGCCAGCAGTTTTCGGTCAGGGGGTAAAGGCTACACCTTC
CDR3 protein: CASSFRSGGKGYTF

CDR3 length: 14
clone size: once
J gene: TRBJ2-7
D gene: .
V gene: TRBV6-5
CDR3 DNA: TGTGCCAGCAGTTTGGGGGGCGGGAGCCACGAGCAGTACTTC
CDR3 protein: CASSLGGGSHEQYF

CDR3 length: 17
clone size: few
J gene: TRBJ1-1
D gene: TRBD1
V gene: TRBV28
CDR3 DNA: TGTGCCAGCAGTTCAGGCGCCAGGGGGCATAAGAACACTGAAGCTTTCTTT
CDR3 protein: CASSSGARGHKNTEAFF

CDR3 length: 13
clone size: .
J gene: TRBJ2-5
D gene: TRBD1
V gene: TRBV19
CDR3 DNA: TGTGCCACCTCAGGGGGTTCGCGGGAGACCCAGTACTTC
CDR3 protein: CATSGGSRETQYF

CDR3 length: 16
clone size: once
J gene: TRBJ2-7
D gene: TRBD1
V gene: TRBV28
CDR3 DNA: TGTGCCAGCGGAGGATTCGGGACAGGGGCTTCCTACGAGCAGTACTTC
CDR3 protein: CASGGFGTGASYEQYF

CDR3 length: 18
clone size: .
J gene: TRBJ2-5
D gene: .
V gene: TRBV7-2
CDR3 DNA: TGTGCCAGCAGCTTATGGTCCCGGGGCGGGGCATCCCAAGAGACCCAGTACTTC
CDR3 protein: CASSLWSRGGASQETQYF

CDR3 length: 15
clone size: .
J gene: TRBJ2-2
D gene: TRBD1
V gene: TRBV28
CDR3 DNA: TGTGCCAGCAGTTTAATAGACAGGGGGCGCGGGGAGCTGTTTTTT
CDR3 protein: CASSLIDRGRGELFF

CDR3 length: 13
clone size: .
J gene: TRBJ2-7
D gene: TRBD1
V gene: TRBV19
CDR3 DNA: TGTGCCAGTAGTACGGTTACCGGACAGGGGGTGCACTTC
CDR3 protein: CASSTVTGQGVHF

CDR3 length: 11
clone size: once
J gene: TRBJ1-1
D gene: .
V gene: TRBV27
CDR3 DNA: TGTGCCAGCAGGCGAAACACTGAAGCTTTCTTT
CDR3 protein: CASRRNTEAFF

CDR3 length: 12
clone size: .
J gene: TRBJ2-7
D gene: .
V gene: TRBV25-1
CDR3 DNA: TGTGCCAGCAGTGCGATCGGGTACGAGCAGTACTTC
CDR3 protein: CASSAIGYEQYF

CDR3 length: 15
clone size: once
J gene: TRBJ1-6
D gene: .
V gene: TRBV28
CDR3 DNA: TGTGCCAGCAGTTTACCCGCAGGGAATAATTCACCCCTCCACTTT
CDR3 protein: CASSLPAGNNSPLHF

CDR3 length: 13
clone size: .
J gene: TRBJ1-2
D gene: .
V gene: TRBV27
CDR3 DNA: TGTGCCAGCAGTTTACGGGGGAAGGGTGGCTACACCTTC
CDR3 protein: CASSLRGKGGYTF

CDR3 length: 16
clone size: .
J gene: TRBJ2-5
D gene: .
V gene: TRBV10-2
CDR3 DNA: TGCGCCAGCAGAGAACGCGGCCGGGGGGCCGCCGAAACCCAGTACTTC
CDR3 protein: CASRERGRGAAETQYF

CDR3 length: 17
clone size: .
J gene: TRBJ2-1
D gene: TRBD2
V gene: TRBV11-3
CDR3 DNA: TGTGCCAGCAGCTTAGATCGGACACTAGCGGGAGTAAATGAGCAGTTCTTC
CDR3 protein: CASSLDRTLAGVNEQFF

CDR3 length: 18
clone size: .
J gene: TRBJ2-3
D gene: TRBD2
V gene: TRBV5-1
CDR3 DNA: TGCGCCAGCAGCACGCCTCTAGCGGGAGGGAGGATCACAGATACGCAGTATTTT
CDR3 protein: CASSTPLAGGRITDTQYF

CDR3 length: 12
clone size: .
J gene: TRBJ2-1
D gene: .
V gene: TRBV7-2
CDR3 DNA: TGTGCCAGCAGCTTCTCTTATAATGAGCAGTTCTTC
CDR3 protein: CASSFSYNEQFF

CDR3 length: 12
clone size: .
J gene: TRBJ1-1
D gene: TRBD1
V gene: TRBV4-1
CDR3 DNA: TGCGCCAGCAGCCCGACAGGGGCTGAAGCTTTCTTT
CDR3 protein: CASSPTGAEAFF

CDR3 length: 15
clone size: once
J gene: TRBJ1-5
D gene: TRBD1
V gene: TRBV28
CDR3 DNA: TGTGCCAGCAGTTTAGCAGGGGGTAGCAATCAGCCCCAGCATTTT
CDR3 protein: CASSLAGGSNQPQHF

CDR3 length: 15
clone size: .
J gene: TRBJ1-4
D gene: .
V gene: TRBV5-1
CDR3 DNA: TGCGCCAGCAGCTTTACAGGGACAACTAATGAAAAACTGTTTTTT
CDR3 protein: CASSFTGTTNEKLFF

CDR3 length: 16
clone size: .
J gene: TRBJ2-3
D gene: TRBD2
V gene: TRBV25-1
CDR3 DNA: TGTGCCAGCAGACCCCTAGAGGGAGGGCGGCCAGATACGCAGTATTTT
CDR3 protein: CASRPLEGGRPDTQYF

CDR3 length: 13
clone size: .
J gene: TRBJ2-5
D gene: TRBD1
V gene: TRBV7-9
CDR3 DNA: TGTGCCAGCAGCCCGGGACAGGTAGAGACCCAGTACTTC
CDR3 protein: CASSPGQVETQYF

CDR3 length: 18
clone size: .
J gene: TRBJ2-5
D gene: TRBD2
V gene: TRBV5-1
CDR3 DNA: TGCGCCAGCACCCCGGGGGGAAAGGAGGGCGCAGGTCAAGAGACCCAGTACTTC
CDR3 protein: CASTPGGKEGAGQETQYF

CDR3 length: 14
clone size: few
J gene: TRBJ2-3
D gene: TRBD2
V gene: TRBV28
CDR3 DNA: TGTGCCAGCAGAGCGGGGGGGGAGGTAGATACGCAGTATTTT
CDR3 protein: CASRAGGEVDTQYF

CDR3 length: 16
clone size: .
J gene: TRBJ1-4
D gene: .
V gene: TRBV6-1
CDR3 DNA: TGTGCCAGCAGTGAAGCTCTGACAGGCACTAATGAAAAACTGTTTTTT
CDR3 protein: CASSEALTGTNEKLFF

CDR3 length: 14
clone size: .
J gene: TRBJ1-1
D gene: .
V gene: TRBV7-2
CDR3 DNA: TGTGCCAGCAGTTTAGGGCGGGGAAACACTGAAGCTTTCTTT
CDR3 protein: CASSLGRGNTEAFF

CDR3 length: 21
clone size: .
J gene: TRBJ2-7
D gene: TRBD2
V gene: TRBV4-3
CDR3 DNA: TGCGCCAGCAGCCAAGAACCCGGACTAGCGGGAGAGCTAAGTAGTGGTGGCGAGCAGTACTTC
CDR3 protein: CASSQEPGLAGELSSGGEQYF

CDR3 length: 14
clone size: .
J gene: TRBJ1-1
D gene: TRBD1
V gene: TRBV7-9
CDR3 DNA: TGTTCCAGCAGCATGGGACAGGGGGCGGATGAAGCTTTCTTT
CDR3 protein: CSSSMGQGADEAFF

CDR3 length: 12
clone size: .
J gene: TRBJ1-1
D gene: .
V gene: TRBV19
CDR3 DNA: TGTGCCAGCCAAGTACAGGGTTCTGAAGCTTTCTTT
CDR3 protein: CASQVQGSEAFF

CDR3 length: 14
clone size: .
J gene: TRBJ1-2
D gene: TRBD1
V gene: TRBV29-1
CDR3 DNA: TGCAGCGTAACCTCCCTTGGACAGGGATTTGGCTACACCTTC
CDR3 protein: CSVTSLGQGFGYTF

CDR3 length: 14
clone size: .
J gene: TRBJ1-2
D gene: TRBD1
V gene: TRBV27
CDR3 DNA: TGTGCCAGCAGGACGACAGGGATTAACTATGGCTACACCTTC
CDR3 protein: CASRTTGINYGYTF

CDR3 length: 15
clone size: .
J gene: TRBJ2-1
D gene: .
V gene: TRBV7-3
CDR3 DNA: TGTGCCAGCAGCGCCCAGGTGGGCCTCTACAATGAGCAGTTCTTC
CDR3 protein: CASSAQVGLYNEQFF

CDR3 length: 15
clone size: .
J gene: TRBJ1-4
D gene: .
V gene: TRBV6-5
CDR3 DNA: TGTGCCAGCAGCCCCCGACAGTACTATTCTGAAAAACTGTTTTTT
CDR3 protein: CASSPRQYYSEKLFF

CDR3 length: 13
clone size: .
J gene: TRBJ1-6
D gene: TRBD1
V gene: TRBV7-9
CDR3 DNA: TGTTCCAGCAGCCCTCAGGGGGGATCACCCCTCCACTTT
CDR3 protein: CSSSPQGGSPLHF

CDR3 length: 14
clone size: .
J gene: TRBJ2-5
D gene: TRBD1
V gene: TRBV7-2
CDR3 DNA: TGTGCCAGCAGCCTTGACAGGGGACTAGAGACCCAGTACTTC
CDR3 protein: CASSLDRGLETQYF